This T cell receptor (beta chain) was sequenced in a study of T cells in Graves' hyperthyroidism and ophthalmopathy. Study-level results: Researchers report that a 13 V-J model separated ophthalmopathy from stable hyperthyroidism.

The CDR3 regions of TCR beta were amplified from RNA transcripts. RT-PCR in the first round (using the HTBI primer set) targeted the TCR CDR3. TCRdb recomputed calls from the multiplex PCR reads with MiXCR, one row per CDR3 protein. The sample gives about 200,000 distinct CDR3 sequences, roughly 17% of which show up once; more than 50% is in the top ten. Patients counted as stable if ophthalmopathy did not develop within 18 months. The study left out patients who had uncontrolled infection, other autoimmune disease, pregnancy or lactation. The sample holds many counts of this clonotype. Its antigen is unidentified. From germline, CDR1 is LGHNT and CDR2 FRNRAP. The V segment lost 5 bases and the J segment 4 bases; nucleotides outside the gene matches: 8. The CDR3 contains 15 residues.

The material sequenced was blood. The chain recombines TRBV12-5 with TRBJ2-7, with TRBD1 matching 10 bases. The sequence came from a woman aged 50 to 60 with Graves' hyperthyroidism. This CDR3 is CASGTGQGVAYEQYF. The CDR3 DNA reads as TGTGCTAGTGGTACAGGACAGGGGGTTGCTTACGAGCAGTACTTC. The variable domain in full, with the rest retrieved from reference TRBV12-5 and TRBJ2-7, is DARVTQTPRHKVTEMGQEVTMRCQPILGHNTVFWYRQTMMQGLELLAYFRNRAPLDDSGMPKDRFSAEMPDATLATLKIQPSEPRDSAVYFCASGTGQGVAYEQYFGPGTRLTVT.